These 25 T cell receptor beta chains came from one sample sequenced in a study of T cells in Graves' hyperthyroidism and ophthalmopathy. Regions amplified from RNA transcripts were the TCR beta CDR3 regions. The HTBI primer set was used in a first-round RT-PCR of the TCR CDR3. TCRdb redid the calling of the multiplex PCR reads with MiXCR, one entry per CDR3 protein. The profile shows around 240,000 distinct CDR3 sequences, 16% of them singletons. Sequenced input: blood. The receptors come from a woman aged 18-35 years with Graves' ophthalmopathy.

This clonotype has a count of ten or more. The chain has TRBV3-1 and TRBJ2-1; 16 bases line up with TRBD2. The V gene's germline CDR1 is LGHDT and CDR2 YNNKEL (reference sequence). The CDR3 runs 19 residues. V trimming: 3 bases; J trimming: 1 base; junction bases outside the gene matches: 6. CDR3 bases: TGTGCCAGCAGCCACTCCGGGACTAGCGGGAGGGGATCCTACAATGAGCAGTTCTTC. Residues: CASSHSGTSGRGSYNEQFF.

The chain employs TRBV12-5 and TRBJ2-1, with TRBD2 identical over 12 bases. V lost 4 bases and J lost 8; bases outside the gene matches: 3. The CDR3 totals 14 residues. Germline V CDR1 and CDR2: LGHNT, FRNRAP. The chain's CDR3 is CASGSTSGSDEQFF. DNA for the CDR3: TGTGCTAGTGGTTCGACTAGCGGGAGCGATGAGCAGTTCTTC.

This clonotype was recorded at least ten times. The chain recombines TRBV12-3 or TRBV12-4 with TRBJ1-5, with 9 bases identical to TRBD1. J lost 6 bases, V lost 3 bases, and 6 bases had no gene match. The CDR3 consists of 15 residues. CDR3 sequence reads: CASSFRDREGQPQHF. The CDR3 DNA sequence: TGTGCCAGCAGTTTCAGGGACAGGGAAGGTCAGCCCCAGCATTTT.

At least ten counts were recorded for this clonotype. The gene calls are TRBV11-3 and TRBJ1-5; 12 nucleotides agree with TRBD1. Trimming at V came to 5 bases and at J to 7 bases, leaving 21 bases not matched to a gene. CDR1 is SGHNT, CDR2 YENEEA, per germline. CDR3 length: 20 amino acids. CDR3 coding DNA: TGTGCCAGCAGCAGACTTCGGTTGAAAGGGGACAGGGGGCTAGGGCAGCCCCAGCATTTT. Its translation is CASSRLRLKGDRGLGQPQHF.

This clonotype was seen at least ten times. The chain links TRBV4-3 to TRBJ1-2; D is unresolved. Trimming stripped 0 bases from V and 3 bases from J, with 14 bases between. Germline-derived CDR1 and CDR2 are LGHNA and YSLEER. The CDR3 spans 16 residues. The CDR3 nucleotides are TGCGCCAGCAGCCAAGAGGCCTTTGGACGATACTATGGCTACACCTTC. This translates into CASSQEAFGRYYGYTF.

In its sample, this clonotype was seen many times. The chain is built from TRBV28 and TRBJ1-2; D gene ambiguous. Germline V gene data show CDR1 as MDHEN and CDR2 as SYDVKM. CDR3 length: 13 residues. The V and J ends lost 5 bases and 1 base respectively, with 8 bases between them. As DNA, the CDR3 is TGTGCCAGCAGTCTATCCGTTAACTATGGCTACACCTTC. It translates to CASSLSVNYGYTF.

At least ten counts were recorded for this clonotype. This chain uses TRBV24-1 with TRBJ2-3, with a tentative D call TRBD1 (5 bases). This CDR3 has 17 residues. V shed 9 bases and J shed 0 bases, with 21 bases lying between them. From germline, CDR1 is KGHDR and CDR2 SFDVKD. This CDR3 reads CATRPQDTAPSTDTQYF. The DNA of the CDR3 is TGTGCCACCCGTCCCCAGGACACGGCCCCGAGCACAGATACGCAGTATTTT.

This clonotype was seen many times. The CDR3 nucleotides read TGTGCCAGCAGCTATCAGGGGAAATATGGCTACACCTTC. Amino acid sequence: CASSYQGKYGYTF. This rearrangement joins TRBV6-2 or TRBV6-3 to TRBJ1-2, with D possibly being TRBD1 (6 bases). The germline V gene encodes CDR1 MNHEY and CDR2 SVGEGT. V gave up 6 bases and J gave up 5 bases, with 13 bases separating them. This CDR3 has 13 amino acids.

The chain couples TRBV28 to TRBJ1-1; the D gene is possibly TRBD1 (5 bases). Per the germline V gene, CDR1 is MDHEN and CDR2 is SYDVKM. CDR3 length: 16 amino acids. With 5 bases removed from V and 1 base from J, the gap between germline ends came to 17 bases. The CDR3 reads CASSGTVGGGNTEAFF. The CDR3 DNA follows: TGTGCCAGCAGTGGGACCGTCGGAGGTGGGAACACTGAAGCTTTCTTT.

This clonotype has a count of ten or more. CDR3 amino acids: CASSSTGTANSPLHF. The CDR3 DNA reads as TGTGCCAGCAGCTCAACCGGGACAGCTAATTCACCCCTCCACTTT. The V gene is TRBV7-2, the J gene TRBJ1-6; 7 nucleotides match TRBD1. The CDR3 totals 15 residues. The V gene's germline CDR1 is SGHTA and CDR2 FQGNSA. With 4 bases clipped from V and 6 bases from J, the junction kept 6 bases outside the gene matches.

This clonotype has ten or more counts. This chain uses TRBV2 with TRBJ2-4; D tentatively fits TRBD1 or TRBD2 (5 bases each). Trimming removed 7 bases at V and 7 bases at J, with 14 bases between. The germline V gene encodes CDR1 SNHLY and CDR2 FYNNEI. The CDR3 contains 13 residues. CDR3 coding DNA: TGTGCCAGCACCTACGGCAGGGACAACATTCAGTACTTC. This codes for CASTYGRDNIQYF. Full variable domain (remainder filled in from reference TRBV2 and TRBJ2-4): EPEVTQTPSHQVTQMGQEVILRCVPISNHLYFYWYRQILGQKVEFLVSFYNNEISEKSEIFDDQFSVERPDGSNFTLKIRSTKLEDSAMYFCASTYGRDNIQYFGAGTRLSVL.

This clonotype came up once. This chain uses TRBV12-3 or TRBV12-4 with TRBJ1-5, with D maybe TRBD1 (5 bases). Between the trimmed V and J ends, which lost 5 bases and 0 bases, there was a span of 11 bases. The CDR3 has 15 amino acids. The CDR3 region is CASSTGSHSNQPQHF. The CDR3 nucleotides are TGTGCCAGCAGTACAGGTTCCCATAGCAATCAGCCCCAGCATTTT.

The rearrangement links TRBV5-1 to TRBJ1-3; 10 bases are a match to TRBD1. V dropped 2 bases and J dropped 0; count of bases not matched to a gene: 17. Germline CDR1 SGHRS, CDR2 YFSETQ. CDR3 size: 21 residues. Here the CDR3 reads CASSFKNSGQGFIRSGNTIYF. The CDR3 DNA reads as TGCGCCAGCAGCTTTAAGAATTCGGGACAGGGGTTTATTCGCTCTGGAAACACCATATATTTT.

This clonotype came up many times. This rearrangement joins TRBV6-2 or TRBV6-3 to TRBJ2-2; 10 bases fit TRBD2. This CDR3 region has 17 residues. Per germline, CDR1 MNHEY and CDR2 SVGEGT. V shed 9 bases and J 3 bases; nucleotides not matched to a gene: 13. CDR3 sequence reads: CASLTWTSGIHTGELFF. The CDR3 DNA reads as TGTGCCAGTTTGACCTGGACTAGCGGAATCCACACCGGGGAGCTGTTTTTT.

This clonotype was counted ten times or more. V usage is TRBV4-2 and J usage is TRBJ2-2; D possibly corresponds to TRBD2 (7 bases). The CDR3 is made up of 17 amino acids. Looked up from germline, CDR1 is LGHNA and CDR2 is YNFKEQ. With 1 base removed from V and 3 bases from J, the gap between germline ends came to 15 bases. CDR3 DNA sequence: TGTGCCAGCAGCCAAGCTGAGGGGGGGCTTGACACCGGGGAGCTGTTTTTT. Translating gives CASSQAEGGLDTGELFF.

The V call is TRBV20-1, the J call TRBJ2-1, with 14 bases aligning to TRBD2. CDR3 size: 16 residues. CDR1 is DFQATT and CDR2 is SNEGSKA in the germline V gene (reference sequence). The ends lost 6 bases at V and 5 bases at J; junction bases unmatched: 9. The CDR3 coding sequence is TGCAGTGCCCCGGGTAGGGGACTAGCGGGAGACAATGAGCAGTTCTTC. Protein product: CSAPGRGLAGDNEQFF.

The rearrangement joins TRBV7-9 to TRBJ2-2; 7 bases are a match to TRBD2. Germline V gene sequence: CDR1 SEHNR, CDR2 FQNEAQ (reference sequence). The CDR3 covers 17 residues. With V trimmed by 1 base and J by 3 bases, 8 bases remained unmatched. The CDR3 sequence is CASSLEVRGGYTGELFF. The CDR3 nucleotides read TGTGCCAGCAGCTTAGAAGTCCGGGGAGGGTACACCGGGGAGCTGTTTTTT.

The rearrangement joins TRBV7-9 to TRBJ2-1; TRBD1 is a possible D gene (5 bases). The V gene lost 1 base and the J gene lost 6 bases, with 7 bases spanning the gap. The CDR3 covers 13 residues. Germline V gene data show CDR1 as SEHNR and CDR2 as FQNEAQ (reference sequence). The CDR3 DNA reads TGTGCCAGCAGCTTAGGGACACCCAATGAGCAGTTCTTC. As protein: CASSLGTPNEQFF.

The chain couples TRBV5-4 to TRBJ1-1; tentative D call: TRBD1 (5 bases). The CDR3 extends over 16 amino acids. The V end was cut by 0 bases, the J end by 0 bases, with 12 bases between. Germline V CDR1 and CDR2: SGHNT, YYREEE (reference sequence). CDR3 DNA sequence: TGTGCCAGCAGCTTGGTCCCGACAGCAATGAACACTGAAGCTTTCTTT. This encodes CASSLVPTAMNTEAFF. Together with reference TRBV5-4 and TRBJ1-1, the CDR3 gives the full variable domain: ETGVTQSPTHLIKTRGQQVTLRCSSQSGHNTVSWYQQALGQGPQFIFQYYREEENGRGNFPPRFSGLQFPNYSSELNVNALELDDSALYLCASSLVPTAMNTEAFFGQGTRLTVV.

Comment on this clonotype: This may be a read error, as it is one base from a much larger clone. The chain combines TRBV4-1 with TRBJ1-1, with TRBD1 matching 9 bases. CDR3 size: 15 residues. V shed 1 base and J 4 bases; nucleotides not matched to a gene: 4. Germline V gene sequence: CDR1 MGHRA, CDR2 YSYEKL. The CDR3: CASSQGTGVGTEAFF. CDR3 DNA: TGCGCCAGCAGCCAAGGGACAGGGGTGGGCACTGAAGCTTTCTTT.

Many counts were recorded for this clonotype. The chain links TRBV10-3 to TRBJ2-7, with 10 bases that match TRBD2. J gave up 5 bases and V 10 bases, and 14 bases lay outside the gene matches. Per the germline V gene, CDR1 is ENHRY and CDR2 is SYGVKD. This CDR3 comprises 15 residues. This CDR3 is CANAGTSAAAHEQYF. The CDR3 DNA reads as TGTGCCAACGCCGGGACTAGCGCAGCCGCCCACGAGCAGTACTTC.

This chain links TRBV5-1 with TRBJ2-5; TRBD2 matches at 14 bases. Germline V gives CDR1 SGHRS, CDR2 YFSETQ. The CDR3 length is 19 residues. The V segment lost 3 bases and the J segment 3 bases; nucleotides outside the gene matches: 13. The CDR3 bases are TGCGCCAGCAGCTGGGGGATATCGGGACTAGCGGGAGCAGAAGAGACCCAGTACTTC. It yields the protein CASSWGISGLAGAEETQYF.

This clonotype was recorded at least ten times. This sequence joins TRBV20-1 and TRBJ1-1; D is uncertain. The CDR3 totals 14 residues. The V and J ends lost 0 bases and 2 bases respectively, with 10 bases between them. The germline CDR1 and CDR2 sequences are DFQATT and SNEGSKA (reference sequence). The CDR3 sequence: CSARDPRINTEAFF. CDR3 DNA sequence: TGCAGTGCTAGAGATCCCAGGATTAACACTGAAGCTTTCTTT.

This clonotype was picked up many times. The chain recombines TRBV3-1 with TRBJ1-6, with 8 bases fitting TRBD1. CDR1 and CDR2 from the germline V gene are LGHDT and YNNKEL (reference sequence). This CDR3 has 14 amino acids. With V trimmed by 6 bases and J by 4 bases, 2 bases remained unmatched. The CDR3 protein is CASRQGVYNSPLHF. The CDR3 DNA sequence: TGTGCCAGCAGACAGGGGGTATATAATTCACCCCTCCACTTT.

This clonotype was recorded at least ten times. The chain is built from TRBV7-6 and TRBJ2-1; no clear D. The germline V and J ends were trimmed by 4 bases and 7 bases, with 11 bases remaining between them. The CDR3 contains 13 residues. In germline, CDR1 is SGHVS, CDR2 FNYEAQ. CDR3 DNA sequence: TGTGCCAGCAGCTCCAATCGGGCGAATGAGCAGTTCTTC. As protein: CASSSNRANEQFF.